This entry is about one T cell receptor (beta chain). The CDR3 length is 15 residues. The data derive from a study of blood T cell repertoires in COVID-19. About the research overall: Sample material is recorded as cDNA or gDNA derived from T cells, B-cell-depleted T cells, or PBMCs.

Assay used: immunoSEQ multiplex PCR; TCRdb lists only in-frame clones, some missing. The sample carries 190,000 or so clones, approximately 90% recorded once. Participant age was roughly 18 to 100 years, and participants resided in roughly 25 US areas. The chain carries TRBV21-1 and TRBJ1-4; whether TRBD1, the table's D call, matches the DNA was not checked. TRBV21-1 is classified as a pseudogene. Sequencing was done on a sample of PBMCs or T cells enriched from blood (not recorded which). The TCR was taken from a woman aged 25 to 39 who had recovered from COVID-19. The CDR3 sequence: CASSDNFQGDEKLFF. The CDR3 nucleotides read TGTGCCAGCAGCGACAACTTCCAAGGTGATGAAAAACTGTTTTTT.